This TCR beta chain came from a study of cytomegalovirus exposure and HLA in healthy donors. Findings and limits, study-wide: Later analysis revealed greater clonal expansion in HLA-associated TCR beta chains than in equally common others. Across donors, presence/absence analyses took sequencing depth to be roughly uniform. Sequencing likely generated an artifact that appeared as a cluster of highly shared sequence variants. Another analysis was done later, and it associated fewer than 20,000 TCR beta sequences with HLA alleles at 0.05 false discovery rate.

As regards this clone: Its antigen is unidentified.

A multiplex PCR was run with 60 Vbeta primers and 13 Jbeta primers. Libraries were prepared by immunoSEQ multiplex PCR; TCRdb keeps only in-frame clonotypes and omits some of them. Of around 100,000 clones in the sample, about 80% are singletons; the top ten hold about 5.4%. Sequenced input: PBMCs. This TCR came from a woman aged 18-35 years in good health and CMV-seropositive.

The CDR3 sequence: CASSLGGRGGETQYF. In DNA, the CDR3 is TGTGCCAGCAGCTTAGGCGGGAGAGGCGGGGAGACCCAGTACTTC. The chain combines TRBV7-6 with TRBJ2-5; 7 bases match TRBD2. The CDR3 has 15 residues. Trimming took 1 base from V and 5 from J; bases not matched to a gene: 7. From germline, CDR1 is SGHVS and CDR2 FNYEAQ. The full variable domain, with the rest looked up from reference TRBV7-6 and TRBJ2-5, is GAGVSQSPRYKVTKRGQDVALRCDPISGHVSLYWYRQALGQGPEFLTYFNYEAQQDKSGLPNDRFSAERPEGSISTLTIQRTEQRDSAMYRCASSLGGRGGETQYFGPGTRLLVL.